This T cell receptor beta chain was captured in a study of blood T cell repertoires in COVID-19 (dated by TCRdb to 2020 to 2021). Regarding the complete study: Collaborator samples came from the United States, Italy and Spain and covered acute and convalescent phases of COVID-19. The prospective study material was composed of cDNA or gDNA derived from T cells, B-cell-depleted T cells, or PBMCs. The dataset comprised deeply sampled blood TCRbeta repertoires from subjects exposed to, actively infected with, or recovered from COVID-19. The repertoires were released in a freely available public database meant as a resource for research on the immune response to SARS-CoV-2. The samples were drawn from two sources: the first 160 participants of the ongoing ImmuneRACE study, and 1,254 subjects contributed by 6 global collaborators. Sample metadata almost always included a de-identified subject ID, COVID-19 status, age in years and sex. Where available, HLA class I and class II types were taken from metadata supplied by the sample provider and were not determined by assay-based typing.

Whole blood was collected in K2EDTA tubes by collaborating institutions according to the institutions' own protocols. For TCRbeta analysis, collaborator samples were shipped as frozen whole blood, as isolated PBMCs, or as DNA extracted from either sample type. TCRbeta CDR3 regions were amplified from genomic DNA by means of the immunoSEQ Assay, a bias-controlled multiplex PCR. In the source study's methods: Nucleated cell counts per sample were estimated from amplification of reference gene primers within the assay. Sequence reads were collapsed and filtered to measure the absolute abundance of every unique TCRbeta CDR3 rearrangement. For each sample, productive Simpson clonality was calculated as the square root of Simpson's diversity index across productive rearrangements. This is the immuneACCESS table as TCRdb keeps it, with only in-frame sequences that have V and J called. A part of the clones is gone; compared with another copy, unresolved V genes explain less than half, and the rest is unexplained. V, J and clone size are those of that table, while D and trimming were read from the DNA. Across this sample there are some 260,000 clones, with roughly three quarters seen only once. Clones ranked in the top ten supply around 4.1% of the sample.

The V and J ends are trimmed by 6 bases and 1 base, leaving 12 bases between them. The CDR3 starts with the cysteine, ends with the phenylalanine, and has 14 residues. Here the CDR3 DNA is all that survives: 42 bases in frame from base 1. CDR1 and CDR2 are read off the germline V gene as MDHEN and SYDVKM. Overall study outcomes, separate from this receptor: How much clinical and demographic metadata was included differed by source and by participant, and the metadata was provided uncurated.

A remark on this clone: Its antigen has not been determined. Base qualities are not provided; no much larger clone lies one nucleotide away.

The chain was built from TRBV28 and TRBJ1-2, with the D gene too uncertain to name. The sample comprised peripheral blood. This TCR came from a middle-aged woman with active or convalescent COVID-19. In nucleotides, the sequence is TGTGCCAGCAGATTGGGGAGGGTTAACTATGGCTACACCTTC. Translated, it reads CASRLGRVNYGYTF.